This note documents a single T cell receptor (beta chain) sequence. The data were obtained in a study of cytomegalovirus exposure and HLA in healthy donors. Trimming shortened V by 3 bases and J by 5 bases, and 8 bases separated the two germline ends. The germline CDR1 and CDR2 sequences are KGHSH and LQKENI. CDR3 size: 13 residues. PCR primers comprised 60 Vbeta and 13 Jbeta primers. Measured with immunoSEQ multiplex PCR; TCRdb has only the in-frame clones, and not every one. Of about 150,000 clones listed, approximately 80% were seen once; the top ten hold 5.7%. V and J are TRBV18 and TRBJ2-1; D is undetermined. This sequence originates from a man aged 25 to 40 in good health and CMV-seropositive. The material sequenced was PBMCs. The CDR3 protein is CASSPSRDNEQFF. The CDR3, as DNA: TGTGCCAGCTCACCGAGCCGGGACAATGAGCAGTTCTTC.